This paragraph reports one TCR beta chain. Sequenced by immunoSEQ multiplex PCR; TCRdb stores in-frame clones only, minus some. The sample has 130,000 or so clones, approximately 85% seen once. Looked up from germline, CDR1 is SGDLS and CDR2 is YYNGEE. CDR3 length: 14 residues. The V and J ends lost 0 bases and 7 bases respectively, with 10 bases between them. The sample is drawn from a study of blood T cell repertoires in COVID-19. J is TRBJ2-2 and V is TRBV9; tentatively, D is TRBD2 (6 bases). The sequenced sample consisted of PBMCs or T cells enriched from blood (not recorded which). The TCR originated in a woman aged 50 to 65 with acute COVID-19. The CDR3 protein is CASSVGGEIGELFF. The CDR3 DNA is TGTGCCAGCAGCGTAGGCGGGGAGATCGGGGAGCTGTTTTTT. Variable domain in full (rest from reference TRBV9 and TRBJ2-2): DSGVTQTPKHLITATGQRVTLRCSPRSGDLSVYWYQQSLDQGLQFLIQYYNGEERAKGNILERFSAQQFPDLHSELNLSSLELGDSALYFCASSVGGEIGELFFGEGSRLTVL.